This T cell receptor beta chain stems from a study of T cell responses to AZD1222 COVID-19 vaccine. Study-wide results and limits: When two AZD1222 doses had been given, Spike-specific TCR breadth and depth rose. It should be noted that donors were predominantly white British and more often female, and clonal diversity was possibly underestimated. Targeting of unmutated variant regions was reportedly seen in nearly half of spike-specific TCRs.

Concerning this clone: What it binds is unknown.

The germline CDR1 and CDR2 sequences are ENHRY and SYGVKD. The V end lost 0 bases, the J end lost 7 bases, and 15 bases lay between the germline ends. CDR3 size: 15 residues. Produced via immunoSEQ multiplex PCR; TCRdb's table is partial and in-frame only. In the table there are some 80,000 clones, 88% of which are singletons. The source material was peripheral blood, sampled on day 0 of MenACWY control vaccination. This TCR derives from an adult in good health. V and J are TRBV10-3 and TRBJ1-1, with D possibly TRBD1 on 5 matching bases. CDR3 protein: CAISESGRNGDEAFF. CDR3 coding DNA: TGTGCCATCAGTGAGTCGGGGCGGAACGGGGATGAAGCTTTCTTT.